These 25 T cell receptor beta chains share one sample of origin, sequenced in a study of T cell repertoires in cytomegalovirus infection. TCRdb recomputed calls from the reads with MiXCR, one row per CDR3 protein. The sample contains around 130,000 distinct CDR3 sequences, almost 9% of which appear only once. Sequenced: PBMCs. These receptors all stem from a human donor in good health (CMV status not recorded). Some clones in this sample may be carry-over from other donors' samples.

The table lists this clonotype with many counts. V gene TRBV7-2 combines with J gene TRBJ1-2, with D unresolved. CDR3 length equals 13 residues. The V gene's germline CDR1 is SGHTA and CDR2 FQGNSA. Trimming left V 2 bases short and J 0 bases short, with 4 bases between. The CDR3 DNA sequence: TGTGCCAGCAGCTTAAGACCTAACTATGGCTACACCTTC. Its protein is CASSLRPNYGYTF.

The table lists this clonotype with many counts. Mismatch with germline at one junction end may stem from a read error. The CDR3 DNA reads TGTGCCAGCAGCTGGACAGGGAATACCGGGGAGCTGTTTTTT. Its protein product is CASSWTGNTGELFF. The chain recombines TRBV5-1 with TRBJ2-2; 8 bases align to TRBD1. CDR1 SGHRS and CDR2 YFSETQ come from the germline V gene. This CDR3 comprises 14 residues. Complete variable domain (other parts from reference TRBV5-1 and TRBJ2-2): KAGVTQTPRYLIKTRGQQVTLSCSPISGHRSVSWYQQTPGQGLQFLFEYFSETQRNKGNFPGRFSGRQFSNSRSEMNVSTLELGDSALYLCASSWTGNTGELFFGEGSRLTVL.

The table lists this clonotype with a few counts. V usage is TRBV25-1 and J usage is TRBJ2-5; TRBD1 might be the D (6 bases). The germline CDR1 and CDR2 sequences are MGHDK and SYGVNS. This CDR3 has 14 residues. The germline V and J ends were trimmed by 1 base and 1 base, with 7 bases remaining between them. Here the CDR3 DNA reads TGTGCCAGCAGTGAATTGGGGGCCCAAGAGACCCAGTACTTC. Encoded protein: CASSELGAQETQYF. The whole variable domain, filled in from reference TRBV25-1 and TRBJ2-5, reads EADIYQTPRYLVIGTGKKITLECSQTMGHDKMYWYQQDPGMELHLIHYSYGVNSTEKGDLSSESTVSRIRTEHFPLTLESARPSHTSQYLCASSELGAQETQYFGPGTRLLVL.

V is TRBV2 and J is TRBJ1-2; no reliable D call. Germline values: CDR1 SNHLY, CDR2 FYNNEI. V lost 7 bases, J lost 4 bases, and 10 bases lay in between. This CDR3 is built from 12 residues. DNA for the CDR3: TGTGCCAGCACCATGGACGGCTATGGCTACACCTTC. Encoded protein: CASTMDGYGYTF.

This clonotype was detected ten times or more. V and J are TRBV6-5 and TRBJ2-2; D unclear. The ends were cut back, 2 bases at V and 0 bases at J, with 10 bases in the middle. Germline V CDR1 and CDR2: MNHEY, SVGAGI. The CDR3 contains 16 residues. CDR3: CASSYAVQTNTGELFF. Here the CDR3 DNA reads TGTGCCAGCAGTTACGCGGTGCAGACGAACACCGGGGAGCTGTTTTTT.

The rearrangement links TRBV20-1 to TRBJ1-2, with TRBD1 as a possible D gene (5 bases). Trimming removed 6 bases from V and 4 bases from J, with 18 bases in between. This CDR3 has 14 residues. CDR1 and CDR2 from the germline V gene are DFQATT and SNEGSKA (reference sequence). Here the CDR3 reads CSAPDSRNVYGYTF. The CDR3 DNA follows: TGCAGTGCCCCAGACAGCCGGAACGTCTATGGCTACACCTTC.

This clonotype was seen many times. V usage is TRBV7-9 and J usage is TRBJ1-3; no definite D call. With 5 bases removed from V and 4 bases from J, the gap between germline ends came to 6 bases. Looked up from germline, CDR1 is SEHNR and CDR2 is FQNEAQ (reference sequence). The CDR3 totals 12 residues. CDR3 region: CASSTIGNTIYF. CDR3 DNA: TGTGCCAGCAGCACTATCGGAAACACCATATATTTT.

The V gene is TRBV5-6, the J gene TRBJ2-6, with no clear D. The CDR3 is 14 residues long. V gave up 4 bases and J gave up 4 bases, with 9 bases separating them. Germline V CDR1 and CDR2: SGHDT, YYEEEE. The DNA for the CDR3 is TGTGCCAGCAGCCCAGACGGGGGGGCCAACGTCCTGACTTTC. This encodes CASSPDGGANVLTF.

This clonotype occurred a few times. V usage is TRBV6-1 and J usage is TRBJ2-7; 11 bases are a match to TRBD1. V lost 6 bases, J lost 5 bases, and 9 bases stayed unmatched. This CDR3 contains 15 residues. The germline CDR1 and CDR2 sequences are MNHNS and SASEGT. The CDR3 DNA sequence: TGTGCCAGCAGCAAACGGGACAGGGGGTTCAACGAGCAGTACTTC. Its protein is CASSKRDRGFNEQYF.

This clonotype was recorded many times. The chain is built from TRBV27 and TRBJ2-3; a possible D gene is TRBD2 (6 bases). Trimming removed 5 bases at V and 4 bases at J, with 13 bases between. CDR1 is MNHEY, CDR2 SMNVEV, per germline (reference sequence). The CDR3 is made up of 14 amino acids. The CDR3 protein is CASSPGDSSDTQYF. CDR3 bases: TGTGCCAGCAGTCCGGGGGATAGTTCAGATACGCAGTATTTT.

This clonotype has a count of ten or more. This chain uses TRBV7-2 with TRBJ1-3; tentative D call: TRBD1 (5 bases). Germline V lookup: CDR1 SGHTA, CDR2 FQGNSA. This CDR3 has 17 residues. V was shortened by 3 bases and J by 2 bases, with 17 bases between the two germline ends. The CDR3 DNA reads as TGTGCCAGCAGCTTGTGGCCCCAGGGTAACACTGGAAACACCATATATTTT. Encoded protein: CASSLWPQGNTGNTIYF.

This clonotype has more than one count but fewer than ten. The DNA for the CDR3 is TGTGCCAGCAGCCAAGATGATGACAAAAACATTCAGTACTTC. Translated: CASSQDDDKNIQYF. V gene TRBV4-2 combines with J gene TRBJ2-4; D is unclear. The V end lost 0 bases, the J end lost 3 bases, and 6 bases lay between the germline ends. The CDR3 has 14 residues. Germline V CDR1 and CDR2: LGHNA, YNFKEQ.

In this sample, this clonotype turned up many times. V and J are TRBV29-1 and TRBJ2-5; D is ambiguous. CDR1 SQVTM and CDR2 ANQGSEA come from the germline V gene. This CDR3 spans 12 amino acids. V was cut by 1 base and J by 3 bases, with 6 bases left in between. The CDR3 sequence is CSVEGAEETQYF. The CDR3 DNA is TGCAGCGTTGAAGGTGCCGAAGAGACCCAGTACTTC.

This clonotype was seen many times. The V call is TRBV7-8, the J call TRBJ1-2, with 8 bases aligning to TRBD1. The trim removed 3 bases at V and 8 bases at J, leaving 5 bases unmatched. The CDR3 runs 13 residues. CDR1 and CDR2 (germline): SGHVS, FQNEAQ. The CDR3 region has the DNA TGTGCCAGCAGCTTCGGGACAGGCGGCGGCTACACCTTC. Translated: CASSFGTGGGYTF.

There are many counts of this clonotype. The chain uses TRBV6-5 and TRBJ1-1; D is uncertain. The CDR3 runs to 16 residues. Germline lookup yields CDR1 MNHEY and CDR2 SVGAGI. Between the trimmed V and J ends, which lost 0 bases and 1 base, there was a span of 12 bases. The CDR3 is CASSYSTFPENTEAFF. CDR3 bases: TGTGCCAGCAGTTACTCGACATTCCCGGAGAACACTGAAGCTTTCTTT.

This clonotype has just a few counts. The rearrangement uses TRBV19 and TRBJ1-5; tentatively, D is TRBD1 (5 bases). This CDR3 has 14 amino acids. V was shortened by 3 bases and J by 6 bases, with 12 bases between the two germline ends. The germline gives CDR1 LNHDA, CDR2 SQIVND (reference sequence). CDR3: CASSISQGGQPQHF. The CDR3 region has the DNA TGTGCCAGTAGTATCTCTCAGGGCGGTCAGCCCCAGCATTTT. Using reference TRBV19 and TRBJ1-5 for the parts outside the CDR3, the full variable domain is DGGITQSPKYLFRKEGQNVTLSCEQNLNHDAMYWYRQDPGQGLRLIYYSQIVNDFQKGDIAEGYSVSREKKESFPLTVTSAQKNPTAFYLCASSISQGGQPQHFGDGTRLSIL.

This clonotype has at least ten counts. The chain combines TRBV7-9 with TRBJ2-7, with D unresolved. V was trimmed by 5 bases and J by 0 bases, leaving 14 bases between them. Germline loops: CDR1 SEHNR, CDR2 FQNEAQ (reference sequence). This CDR3 comprises 15 residues. The CDR3 protein is CASSPSSVYSYEQYF. The CDR3 DNA reads as TGTGCCAGCAGCCCCTCGTCGGTTTACTCCTACGAGCAGTACTTC. Using reference TRBV7-9 and TRBJ2-7 for the parts outside the CDR3, the full variable domain is DTGVSQNPRHKITKRGQNVTFRCDPISEHNRLYWYRQTLGQGPEFLTYFQNEAQLEKSRLLSDRFSAERPKGSFSTLEIQRTEQGDSAMYLCASSPSSVYSYEQYFGPGTRLTVT.

V usage is TRBV3-1 and J usage is TRBJ2-7; D not resolved. The germline CDR1 and CDR2 sequences are LGHDT and YNNKEL (reference sequence). The ends were cut back, 2 bases at V and 6 bases at J, with 14 bases in the middle. CDR3 length equals 14 residues. CDR3 region: CASSQTALPGEQYF. In DNA form, the CDR3 reads TGTGCCAGCAGCCAAACAGCACTTCCGGGCGAGCAGTACTTC.

This clonotype has at least ten counts. This chain joins TRBV7-2 and TRBJ1-1; D not resolved. The germline V and J ends were trimmed by 2 bases and 5 bases, with 9 bases remaining between them. CDR3 size: 13 residues. Germline V gene data show CDR1 as SGHTA and CDR2 as FQGNSA. The CDR3 spells CASSLSAGTEAFF. The CDR3 nucleotides read TGTGCCAGCAGCTTATCCGCTGGAACTGAAGCTTTCTTT.

Relative to its sample, this clonotype is medium-sized. The chain has TRBV7-8 and TRBJ1-1; unclear D gene. Trimming pared 4 bases from V and 2 bases from J, leaving 8 bases between. Germline V gives CDR1 SGHVS, CDR2 FQNEAQ. The CDR3 totals 13 residues. The CDR3 DNA follows: TGTGCCAGCAGCTGGGAACCCAACACTGAAGCTTTCTTT. Amino acid sequence: CASSWEPNTEAFF.

This clonotype showed up many times. The chain has TRBV12-3 or TRBV12-4 and TRBJ1-1, with TRBD1 matching 7 bases. The ends lost 4 bases at V and 5 bases at J; junction bases unmatched: 16. CDR3 length: 17 amino acids. The CDR3 is CASSSPQGGFRGTEAFF. CDR3 DNA: TGTGCCAGCAGTTCCCCGCAGGGGGGATTTAGGGGTACTGAAGCTTTCTTT.

This clonotype was picked up many times. CDR3 nucleotide sequence: TGTGCCAGCACCCAAAGAGGGACCGATACGCAGTATTTT. Translating gives CASTQRGTDTQYF. The rearrangement links TRBV28 to TRBJ2-3; D may be TRBD1 or TRBD2 (5 bases each). The CDR3 is 13 amino acids. CDR1 MDHEN and CDR2 SYDVKM come from the germline V gene. V was pared by 7 bases and J by 6 bases, with 14 bases between.

In the case of this clonotype: Possible read error: a much larger clone is one base away. A read error is likely, as this CDR3 ends without the conserved phenylalanine or tryptophan. The chain combines TRBV12-3 or TRBV12-4 with TRBJ1-1; D uncertain. The CDR3 covers 15 residues. V dropped 3 bases and J dropped 0 bases, with 11 bases sitting between them. The CDR3 reads CASSLAGRLNTEAFY. DNA of the CDR3: TGTGCCAGCAGTTTGGCAGGCCGGCTGAACACTGAAGCTTTCTAT.

This clonotype appeared many times. The DNA of the CDR3 is TGTGCCAGCAGCCGTAATGAAAAACTGTTTTTT. It encodes CASSRNEKLFF. This rearrangement joins TRBV7-9 to TRBJ1-4, with D unresolved. V was cut by 5 bases and J by 4 bases, with 2 bases left in between. From germline, CDR1 is SEHNR and CDR2 FQNEAQ (reference sequence). This CDR3 has 11 residues.

This clonotype occurred a few times. The chain combines TRBV20-1 with TRBJ2-7; D call uncertain. Germline V gene sequence: CDR1 DFQATT, CDR2 SNEGSKA (reference sequence). Trimming pared 3 bases from V and 7 bases from J, leaving 16 bases between. The CDR3 is made up of 13 amino acids. This CDR3 is CSASPPVAQEQYF. The CDR3 region has the DNA TGCAGTGCTAGCCCCCCTGTGGCACAAGAGCAGTACTTC.